This T cell receptor (beta chain) was retrieved from a study of blood T cells in healthy people across ages. The study, taken as a whole, reports: As naive T cell percentage varied, TCR beta diversity correlated strongly with it.

Caucasian individuals from Russia who were healthy and aged about 6 to 95 acted as donors. Using a J-beta primer mix together with a sample-barcoded 5' primer, a second PCR was run for roughly 6 to 11 cycles. From each sample, at least 2.5 million paired-end reads containing CDR3 were obtained. Via MiXCR, TCRdb re-called the 5' RACE reads, giving one row per CDR3 protein. The profile shows 750,000 to 950,000 distinct CDR3 sequences, approximately 24% of them singletons. On this clonotype itself: What it binds is not known.

With V trimmed by 5 bases and J by 5 bases, 9 bases remained unmatched. The CDR3 is 15 amino acids. Germline CDR1 and CDR2: SGHRS and YFSETQ. The data were also submitted as part of a second study, on T cells of mothers and their children. This second study says: Each mother yielded more than 9.5 million TCR beta CDR3 reads. Each child yielded several million reads.

This TCR came from a boy under 18 in good health. The sample taken for sequencing was blood. The chain employs TRBV5-1 and TRBJ2-5; 10 nucleotides match TRBD1. CDR3 sequence (DNA): TGCGCCAGCAGACTCGGGACAGGGGTTTCGGAGACCCAGTACTTC. Encoded protein: CASRLGTGVSETQYF. The entire variable domain, with the rest obtained from reference TRBV5-1 and TRBJ2-5, is as follows: KAGVTQTPRYLIKTRGQQVTLSCSPISGHRSVSWYQQTPGQGLQFLFEYFSETQRNKGNFPGRFSGRQFSNSRSEMNVSTLELGDSALYLCASRLGTGVSETQYFGPGTRLLVL.